This paragraph reports one T cell receptor (beta chain). No antigen is known for it. No per-base quality is available; no much larger clone lies one base away. The germline ends are 13 bases apart after V is trimmed by 2 bases and J by 4 bases. CDR1 and CDR2, looked up from the germline V gene, are MNHEY and SVGAGI. Taken from cysteine to phenylalanine, the CDR3 has 15 residues. The retained sequence is limited to the CDR3, 45 bases, with the frame set at the first base. This specimen belongs to a study of control samples from healthy donors and cancer patients (dated by TCRdb to about 2020). The library was produced with the immunoSEQ multiplex PCR assay. In its TCRdb copy, this immuneACCESS table keeps in-frame sequences only and misses some clones. Where compared with another copy, unresolved V genes explain less than half of these, and the others have no known cause. This sample holds 84,000 or so clones; roughly nine tenths were observed only once. The ten largest account for approximately 15% of the sample.

Sequencing used blood. The chain uses TRBV6-5 and TRBJ2-3; 7 matching bases give a weak D call of TRBD2. The sequence derives from a man aged 30-40 years in good health. The encoded CDR3 is CASSYGAGASDTQYF. The bases are TGTGCCAGCAGTTACGGGGCGGGGGCATCAGATACGCAGTATTTT.